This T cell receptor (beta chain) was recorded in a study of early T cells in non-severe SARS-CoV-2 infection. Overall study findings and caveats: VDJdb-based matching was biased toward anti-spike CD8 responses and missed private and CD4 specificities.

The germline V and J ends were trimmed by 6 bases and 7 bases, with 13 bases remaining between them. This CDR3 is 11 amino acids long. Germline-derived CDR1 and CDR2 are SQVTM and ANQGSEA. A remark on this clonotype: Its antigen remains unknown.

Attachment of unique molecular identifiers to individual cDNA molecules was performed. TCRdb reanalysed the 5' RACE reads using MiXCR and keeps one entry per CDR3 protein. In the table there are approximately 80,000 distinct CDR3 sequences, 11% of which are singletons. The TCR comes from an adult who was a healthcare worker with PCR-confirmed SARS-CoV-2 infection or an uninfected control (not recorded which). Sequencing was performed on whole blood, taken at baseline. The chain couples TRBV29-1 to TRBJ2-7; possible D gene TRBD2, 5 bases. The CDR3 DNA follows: TGCAGCGTGGAGGACCCTGCGGAGCAGTACTTC. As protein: CSVEDPAEQYF.